Following are 21 T cell receptor beta chains from one sample sequenced in a study of cytomegalovirus exposure and HLA in healthy donors (dated by TCRdb to between 2016 and 2019). Library method: the immunoSEQ multiplex PCR assay. For the multiplex PCR, a mixture combining 60 forward primers for TCR Vbeta segments and 13 reverse primers for TCR Jbeta segments was used. TCRdb limited this immuneACCESS table to in-frame rearrangements with V and J called. A share of clones is missing; checked studies link under half to unresolved V genes, and the rest is unexplained. This sample comprises under 150,000 clones, just under 70% of them detected only once. Of the sample, roughly 4.7% falls within the top ten clones. Sequencing was done on a sample of PBMCs. These receptors all stem from a man in his sixties in good health and CMV-seronegative.

The genes are TRBV30 and TRBJ2-1, with 9 positions matching TRBD2. The CDR3 has 13 amino acids. Losses at the gene ends were 7 bases for V and 6 bases for J; bases not matched to a gene: 7. Germline-derived CDR1 and CDR2 are GTSNPN and SVGIG (reference sequence). CDR3 nucleotide sequence: TGTGCCTCGGAAGCGGGAGGCAGCAATGAGCAGTTCTTC. Its protein is CASEAGGSNEQFF.

This chain links TRBV9 with TRBJ1-4, with 10 bases matching TRBD1. Germline assignment: CDR1 SGDLS and CDR2 YYNGEE. CDR3 length: 17 amino acids. The V segment lost 0 bases and the J segment 4 bases; nucleotides outside the gene matches: 6. CDR3 nucleotides: TGTGCCAGCAGCGTAGGGGACAGGGGACTTGTTAATGAAAAACTGTTTTTT. Translating it yields CASSVGDRGLVNEKLFF.

In its sample, this clone was seen a few times. This chain connects TRBV5-1 to TRBJ1-2; 7 bases map to TRBD1. CDR3 length: 14 residues. After removal of 0 bases from V and 4 bases from J, the junction contained 3 bases not matched to a gene. The germline CDR1 and CDR2 sequences are SGHRS and YFSETQ. The CDR3 reads CASSLEQGTYGYTF. CDR3 DNA sequence: TGCGCCAGCAGCTTGGAACAGGGGACCTATGGCTACACCTTC.

The chain uses TRBV2 and TRBJ2-3, with D possibly TRBD1 on 6 matching bases. The CDR3 runs to 15 residues. V was shortened by 4 bases and J by 6 bases, with 17 bases between the two germline ends. Germline V gene lookup returns CDR1 SNHLY and CDR2 FYNNEI. The CDR3 loop is CASSVDRSSGDTQYF. In nucleotides, the CDR3 is TGTGCCAGCAGTGTCGACAGGTCCTCGGGGGATACGCAGTATTTT.

The chain couples TRBV6-5 to TRBJ2-2, with a weak D call TRBD1 (5 bases). The CDR3 runs 13 residues. Germline values: CDR1 MNHEY, CDR2 SVGAGI. V shed 10 bases and J shed 6 bases, with 15 bases lying between them. DNA for the CDR3: TGTGCCACCTCGGCAGGGTGGTCCGGGGAGCTGTTTTTT. Its protein product is CATSAGWSGELFF.

For the CDR3, the DNA is TGTGCCAGCAGCCCGGACAGGGCTAACTATGGCTACACCTTC. The encoded protein is CASSPDRANYGYTF. V is TRBV7-3 and J is TRBJ1-2, with 8 positions matching TRBD1. Germline CDR1 and CDR2: SGHTA and FQGTGA. V was clipped by 5 bases and J by 0 bases; unmatched bases: 2. The CDR3 is made up of 14 amino acids.

The chain has TRBV5-6 and TRBJ2-1, with unresolved D. The germline CDR1 and CDR2 sequences are SGHDT and YYEEEE. Trimming cost V 0 bases and J 8 bases, with 3 bases left between them. This CDR3 has 11 amino acids. CDR3 sequence reads: CASSLAYEQFF. The CDR3 DNA is TGTGCCAGCAGCTTGGCCTATGAGCAGTTCTTC.

This clone has just one count. The CDR3 loop is CASSLPPRGMNTEAFF. In DNA form, the CDR3 reads TGTGCCAGCAGCTTACCCCCGAGGGGGATGAACACTGAAGCTTTCTTT. The chain has TRBV7-9 and TRBJ1-1, with D perhaps TRBD1 (6 bases). This CDR3 has 16 amino acids. V was pared by 2 bases and J by 0 bases, with 13 bases between. Germline CDR1 is SEHNR and CDR2 is FQNEAQ (reference sequence).

CDR3 residues: CASSFSARGGPDEQYF. The CDR3 coding sequence is TGTGCCAGCAGTTTTTCTGCAAGGGGAGGGCCAGATGAGCAGTACTTC. The rearrangement uses TRBV28 and TRBJ2-7, with TRBD2 identical over 7 bases. The CDR3 has 16 residues. Germline CDR1 MDHEN, CDR2 SYDVKM. With 3 bases clipped from V and 7 bases from J, the junction kept 15 bases outside the gene matches.

This clone was seen a single time. The chain carries TRBV7-9 and TRBJ1-1, with D perhaps matching TRBD1 (6 bases). With 5 bases removed from V and 8 bases from J, the gap between germline ends came to 15 bases. CDR1 and CDR2 from the germline V gene are SEHNR and FQNEAQ (reference sequence). This CDR3 contains 13 residues. In DNA, the CDR3 is TGTGCCAGCAGCCGGGGGGGGCGGCCGGAAGCTTTCTTT. It specifies CASSRGGRPEAFF.

The rearrangement joins TRBV28 to TRBJ1-2; D is undetermined. The V end was cut by 3 bases, the J end by 2 bases, with 7 bases between. From germline, CDR1 is MDHEN and CDR2 SYDVKM. The CDR3 runs to 13 residues. DNA of the CDR3: TGTGCCAGCAGTTTTGGTCAGAACTATGGCTACACCTTC. Translated, it gives CASSFGQNYGYTF.

The V and J genes are TRBV30 and TRBJ2-7; D is ambiguous. V was cut by 0 bases and J by 0 bases, with 9 bases left in between. The CDR3 has 14 amino acids. Per germline, CDR1 GTSNPN and CDR2 SVGIG (reference sequence). The CDR3 region has the DNA TGTGCCTGGAGTGTCTCCCGTAGCTCCTACGAGCAGTACTTC. Its protein product is CAWSVSRSSYEQYF.

This sequence joins TRBV5-4 and TRBJ1-4; D possibly corresponds to TRBD1 (6 bases). The germline V and J ends were trimmed by 1 base and 5 bases, with 9 bases remaining between them. Germline V lookup: CDR1 SGHNT, CDR2 YYREEE (reference sequence). This CDR3 has 14 residues. The CDR3 bases are TGTGCCAGCAGCTTGCAGGGGCCGAATGAAAAACTGTTTTTT. This encodes CASSLQGPNEKLFF.

This clone has only a few counts. The V and J genes are TRBV30 and TRBJ2-2; 10 positions match TRBD1. This CDR3 contains 17 residues. V dropped 3 bases and J dropped 3; count of bases not matched to a gene: 10. The germline gives CDR1 GTSNPN, CDR2 SVGIG (reference sequence). CDR3 in amino acids: CAWRVPGQGTYTGELFF. The CDR3 nucleotides are TGTGCCTGGAGGGTTCCGGGACAGGGGACGTACACCGGGGAGCTGTTTTTT.

The V and J genes are TRBV30 and TRBJ2-2; 7 bases are shared with TRBD1. The V segment lost 0 bases and the J segment 6 bases; nucleotides outside the gene matches: 7. The CDR3 runs 15 residues. In germline, CDR1 is GTSNPN, CDR2 SVGIG (reference sequence). CDR3 amino acids: CAWSVTGTVPGELFF. The CDR3 coding sequence is TGTGCCTGGAGTGTAACCGGGACAGTACCCGGGGAGCTGTTTTTT.

The genes are TRBV28 and TRBJ2-7; 7 bases are a match to TRBD2. Germline V CDR1 and CDR2: MDHEN, SYDVKM. V shed 6 bases and J 0 bases; nucleotides not matched to a gene: 8. This CDR3 region has 15 residues. DNA of the CDR3: TGTGCCAGCAGCAAACTAGCGCTAAGCTCCTACGAGCAGTACTTC. Its protein is CASSKLALSSYEQYF.

The chain employs TRBV4-3 and TRBJ1-4, with 9 bases fitting TRBD1. Germline V gene lookup returns CDR1 LGHNA and CDR2 YSLEER. The CDR3 length is 19 residues. Trimming took 1 base from V and 7 from J; bases not matched to a gene: 16. CDR3 sequence (DNA): TGCGCCAGCAGCCAAGTGATGAACAGGGGGCGGTTTTGGGGTGAAAAACTGTTTTTT. Protein sequence: CASSQVMNRGRFWGEKLFF.

This clone came up a few times. CDR3 sequence (DNA): TGCGCCATCTACCTCGTCACCGGGGAGCTGTTTTTT. Protein product: CAIYLVTGELFF. The chain couples TRBV10-1 to TRBJ2-2; D not certain. This CDR3 has 12 amino acids. V lost 10 bases and J lost 4, with 10 bases in between. Germline loops: CDR1 WNHNN, CDR2 SYGVQD (reference sequence).

The chain joins TRBV9 to TRBJ2-3; possibly TRBD1 for D (5 bases). The CDR3 sequence is 16 residues long. V was trimmed by 5 bases and J by 7 bases, leaving 23 bases between them. Germline-derived CDR1 and CDR2 are SGDLS and YYNGEE. The CDR3 loop is CASSPSPRAPDHTQYF. CDR3 nucleotide sequence: TGTGCCAGCAGTCCTTCCCCCAGGGCCCCCGATCATACGCAGTATTTT.

The rearrangement links TRBV6-1 to TRBJ2-3; D might be TRBD1 (6 bases). Germline-derived CDR1 and CDR2 are MNHNS and SASEGT. The CDR3 loop spans 13 amino acids. Trimming removed 2 bases at V and 8 bases at J, with 11 bases between. The CDR3 loop is CASSEPRGTTQYF. CDR3 coding DNA: TGTGCCAGCAGTGAACCAAGGGGGACTACGCAGTATTTT.

This chain connects TRBV6-6 to TRBJ1-2; D perhaps matches TRBD1 (6 bases). Between the trimmed V and J ends, which lost 5 bases and 8 bases, there was a span of 12 bases. This CDR3 is built from 12 residues. Germline values: CDR1 MNHNY, CDR2 SVGAGI (reference sequence). The CDR3 spells CASSRQDRGYTF. The DNA for the CDR3 is TGTGCCAGCAGTCGACAGGATCGCGGCTACACCTTC.